The TCR beta chain under discussion was sequenced for a study of cytomegalovirus exposure and HLA in healthy donors. 60 Vbeta and 13 Jbeta primers were used in PCR. TCRdb's table, derived via immunoSEQ multiplex PCR, lists solely in-frame clones and lacks some. This table has about 140,000 clones, around 80% appearing once. General study results and limits: Several of the most significant clusters appeared, in a later analysis, to be linked to common viral pathogens. In a later analysis, at a false discovery rate of 0.05, 16,951 TCR beta sequences were associated with HLA alleles.

A note on this clone: Its antigen is not known.

Germline CDR1 is SGHVS and CDR2 is FQNEAQ. The CDR3 has 14 residues. The V gene lost 5 bases and the J gene lost 4 bases, with 11 bases spanning the gap. This sequence was found in a male donor in good health and CMV-seronegative. The rearrangement joins TRBV7-8 to TRBJ1-4; unclear D gene. The specimen sequenced was PBMCs. CDR3 sequence (DNA): TGTGCCAGCAGCGGAGGGCTCAGTAATGAAAAACTGTTTTTT. Its translation is CASSGGLSNEKLFF.